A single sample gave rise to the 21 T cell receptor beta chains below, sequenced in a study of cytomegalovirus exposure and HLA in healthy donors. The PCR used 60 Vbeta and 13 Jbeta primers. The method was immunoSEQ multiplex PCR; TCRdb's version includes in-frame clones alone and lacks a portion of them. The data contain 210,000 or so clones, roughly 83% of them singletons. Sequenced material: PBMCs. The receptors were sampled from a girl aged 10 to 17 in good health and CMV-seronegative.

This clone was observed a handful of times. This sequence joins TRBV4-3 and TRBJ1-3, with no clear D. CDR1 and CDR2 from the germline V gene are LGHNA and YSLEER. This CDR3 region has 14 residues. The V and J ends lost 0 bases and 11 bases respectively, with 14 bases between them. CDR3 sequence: CASSQDRGLSAIYF. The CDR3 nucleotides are TGCGCCAGCAGCCAAGATCGCGGGTTAAGCGCCATATATTTT.

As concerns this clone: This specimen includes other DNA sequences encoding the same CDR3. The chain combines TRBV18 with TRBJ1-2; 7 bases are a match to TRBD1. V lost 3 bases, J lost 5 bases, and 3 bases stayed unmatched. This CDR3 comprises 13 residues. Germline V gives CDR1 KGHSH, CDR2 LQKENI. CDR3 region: CASSPDRTYGYTF. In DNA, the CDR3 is TGTGCCAGCTCACCGGACAGGACGTATGGCTACACCTTC.

The CDR3 reads CASRTVGQGVGQPQHF. DNA of the CDR3: TGTGCCAGCAGGACGGTAGGGCAGGGGGTCGGACAGCCCCAGCATTTT. The rearrangement joins TRBV6-6 to TRBJ1-5; 7 bases agree with TRBD1. V lost 6 bases, J lost 7 bases, and 15 bases stayed unmatched. The CDR3 runs 16 residues. Germline assignment: CDR1 MNHNY and CDR2 SVGAGI (reference sequence).

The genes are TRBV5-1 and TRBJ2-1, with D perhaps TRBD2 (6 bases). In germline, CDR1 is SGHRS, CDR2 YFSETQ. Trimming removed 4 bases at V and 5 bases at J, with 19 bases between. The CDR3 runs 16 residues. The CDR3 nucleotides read TGCGCCAGCAGCCGAATAGGGGTTAGCGGAGACAATGAGCAGTTCTTC. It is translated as CASSRIGVSGDNEQFF.

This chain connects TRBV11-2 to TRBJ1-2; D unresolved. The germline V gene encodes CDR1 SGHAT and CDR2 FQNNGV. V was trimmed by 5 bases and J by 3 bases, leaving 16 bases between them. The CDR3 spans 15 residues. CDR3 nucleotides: TGTGCCAGCAGCCCTCGGGTCGGCAATTACTATGGCTACACCTTC. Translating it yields CASSPRVGNYYGYTF.

CDR3 sequence: CASSAWDRDLSNEKLFF. DNA for the CDR3: TGTGCCAGCAGCGCCTGGGACAGGGATCTATCTAATGAAAAACTGTTTTTT. The chain joins TRBV9 to TRBJ1-4, with TRBD1 identical over 9 bases. Per germline, CDR1 SGDLS and CDR2 YYNGEE. The CDR3 consists of 17 residues. V gave up 3 bases and J gave up 3 bases; unmatched junction bases: 9.

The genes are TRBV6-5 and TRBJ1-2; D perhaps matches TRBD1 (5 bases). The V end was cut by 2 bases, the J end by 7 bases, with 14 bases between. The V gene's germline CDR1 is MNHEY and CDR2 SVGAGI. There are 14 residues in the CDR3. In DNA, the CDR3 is TGTGCCAGCAGTTACGGGGCGGGGGATGTTGGCTACACCTTC. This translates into CASSYGAGDVGYTF.

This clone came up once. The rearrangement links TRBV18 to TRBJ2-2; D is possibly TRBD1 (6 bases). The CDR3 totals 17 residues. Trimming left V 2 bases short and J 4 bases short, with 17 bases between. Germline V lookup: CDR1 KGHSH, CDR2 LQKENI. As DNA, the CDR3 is TGTGCCAGCTCACCATACAACGGCGGACAGTCCACCGGGGAGCTGTTTTTT. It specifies CASSPYNGGQSTGELFF.

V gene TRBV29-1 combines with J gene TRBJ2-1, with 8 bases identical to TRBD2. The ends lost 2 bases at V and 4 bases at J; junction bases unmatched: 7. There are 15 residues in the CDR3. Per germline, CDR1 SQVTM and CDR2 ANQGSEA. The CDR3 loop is CSVEPSLAGYNEQFF. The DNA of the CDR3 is TGCAGCGTTGAACCCTCGCTAGCGGGTTACAATGAGCAGTTCTTC.

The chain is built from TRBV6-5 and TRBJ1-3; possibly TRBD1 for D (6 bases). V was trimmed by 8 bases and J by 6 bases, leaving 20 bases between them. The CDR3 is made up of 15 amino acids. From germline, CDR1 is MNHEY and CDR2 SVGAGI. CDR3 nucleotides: TGTGCCAGCCCCTCGACCGTGGACAGAAAAAACACCATATATTTT. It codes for CASPSTVDRKNTIYF.

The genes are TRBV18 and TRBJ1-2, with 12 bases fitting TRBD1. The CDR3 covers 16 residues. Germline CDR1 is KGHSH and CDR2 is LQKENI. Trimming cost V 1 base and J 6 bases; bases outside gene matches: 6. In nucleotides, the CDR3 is TGTGCCAGCTCACCACAGGGACAGGGGGCATTTAATGGCTACACCTTC. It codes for CASSPQGQGAFNGYTF.

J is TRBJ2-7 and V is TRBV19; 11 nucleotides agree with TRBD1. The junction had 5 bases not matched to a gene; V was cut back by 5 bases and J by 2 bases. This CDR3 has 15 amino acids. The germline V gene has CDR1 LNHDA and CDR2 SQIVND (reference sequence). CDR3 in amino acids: CASSPGTGGPYEQYF. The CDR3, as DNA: TGTGCCAGTAGTCCTGGGACAGGGGGGCCCTACGAGCAGTACTTC.

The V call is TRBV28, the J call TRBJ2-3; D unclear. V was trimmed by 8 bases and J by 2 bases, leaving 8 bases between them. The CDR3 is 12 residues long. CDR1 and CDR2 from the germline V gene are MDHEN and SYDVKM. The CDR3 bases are TGTGCCAGCGGCGGCTACACAGATACGCAGTATTTT. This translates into CASGGYTDTQYF.

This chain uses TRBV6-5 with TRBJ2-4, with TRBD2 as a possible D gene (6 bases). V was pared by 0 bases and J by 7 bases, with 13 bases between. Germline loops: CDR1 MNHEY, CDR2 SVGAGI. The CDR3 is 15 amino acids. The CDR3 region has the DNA TGTGCCAGCAGTTACTCGAAAAGGGCGGGGAACATTCAGTACTTC. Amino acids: CASSYSKRAGNIQYF.

The CDR3 region has the DNA TGTGCCAGCAGCTTAGCGATCCAGGATGGCTACACCTTC. Translation gives CASSLAIQDGYTF. V is TRBV7-8 and J is TRBJ1-2, with no clear D. The CDR3 sequence is 13 residues long. Trimming left V 0 bases short and J 6 bases short, with 8 bases between. Germline V gives CDR1 SGHVS, CDR2 FQNEAQ.

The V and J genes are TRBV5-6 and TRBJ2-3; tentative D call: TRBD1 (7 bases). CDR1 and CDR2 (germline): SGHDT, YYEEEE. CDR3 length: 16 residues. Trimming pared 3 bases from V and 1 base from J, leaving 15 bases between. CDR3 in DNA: TGTGCCAGCAGCTGGATGACAGGGAGGCGCACAGATACGCAGTATTTT. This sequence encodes CASSWMTGRRTDTQYF.

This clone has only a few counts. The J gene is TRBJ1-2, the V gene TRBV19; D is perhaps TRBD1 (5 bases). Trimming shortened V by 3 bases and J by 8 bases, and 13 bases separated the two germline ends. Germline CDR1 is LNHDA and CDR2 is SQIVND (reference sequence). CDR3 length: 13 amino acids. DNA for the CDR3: TGTGCCAGTAGTATCACCTCAGGGCGAGGCTACACCTTC. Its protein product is CASSITSGRGYTF.

Here the CDR3 DNA reads TGCGCCAGCAGGTCGACAGGTTGGATCTACGAGCAGTACTTC. This gives the protein CASRSTGWIYEQYF. The chain couples TRBV4-3 to TRBJ2-7, with D perhaps matching TRBD1 (6 bases). CDR3 length equals 14 residues. Trimming cost V 6 bases and J 3 bases, with 15 bases left between them. Germline CDR1 and CDR2: LGHNA and YSLEER.

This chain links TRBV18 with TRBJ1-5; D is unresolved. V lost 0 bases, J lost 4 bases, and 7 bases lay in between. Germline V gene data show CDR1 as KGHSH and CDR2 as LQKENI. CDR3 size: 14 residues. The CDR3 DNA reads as TGTGCCAGCTCACCACCATACGGTAATCAGCCCCAGCATTTT. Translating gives CASSPPYGNQPQHF.

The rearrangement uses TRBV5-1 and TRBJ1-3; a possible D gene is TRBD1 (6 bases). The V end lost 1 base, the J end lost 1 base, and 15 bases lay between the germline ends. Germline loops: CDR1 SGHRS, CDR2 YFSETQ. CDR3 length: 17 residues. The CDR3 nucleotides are TGCGCCAGCAGCTTGAATGGCCAGGGGTTTTCTGGAAACACCATATATTTT. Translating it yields CASSLNGQGFSGNTIYF.

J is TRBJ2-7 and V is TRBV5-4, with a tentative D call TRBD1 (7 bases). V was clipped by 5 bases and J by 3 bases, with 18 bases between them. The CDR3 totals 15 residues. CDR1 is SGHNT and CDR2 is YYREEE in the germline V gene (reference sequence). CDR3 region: CASSSGGTVLYEQYF. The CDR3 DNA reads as TGTGCCAGCAGTTCAGGCGGGACAGTACTCTACGAGCAGTACTTC.